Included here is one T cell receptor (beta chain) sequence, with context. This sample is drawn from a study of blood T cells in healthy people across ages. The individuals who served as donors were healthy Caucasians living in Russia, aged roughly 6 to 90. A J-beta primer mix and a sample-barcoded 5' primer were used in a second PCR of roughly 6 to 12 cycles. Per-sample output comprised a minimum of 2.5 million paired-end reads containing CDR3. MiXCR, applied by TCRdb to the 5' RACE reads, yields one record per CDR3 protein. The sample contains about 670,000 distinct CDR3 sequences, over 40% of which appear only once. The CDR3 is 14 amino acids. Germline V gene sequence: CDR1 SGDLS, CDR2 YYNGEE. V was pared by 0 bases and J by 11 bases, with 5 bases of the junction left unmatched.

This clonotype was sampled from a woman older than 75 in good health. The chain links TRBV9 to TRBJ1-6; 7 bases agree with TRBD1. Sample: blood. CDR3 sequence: CASSVGTGDPPLHF. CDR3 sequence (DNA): TGTGCCAGCAGCGTAGGTACAGGGGACCCACCCCTCCACTTT. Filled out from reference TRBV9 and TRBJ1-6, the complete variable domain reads DSGVTQTPKHLITATGQRVTLRCSPRSGDLSVYWYQQSLDQGLQFLIQYYNGEERAKGNILERFSAQQFPDLHSELNLSSLELGDSALYFCASSVGTGDPPLHFGNGTRLTVT.